This TCR beta chain derives from a study of cytomegalovirus exposure and HLA in healthy donors. General observations from the study: A later analysis associated under 20,000 TCR beta sequences with HLA alleles at a 0.05 false discovery rate. For most TCR beta V segments, an earlier analysis put the productive rate at about 90% or about 30% of the time. Analysis was carried out at a later point, and it linked a missense DCLRE1C variant to TCR beta V- and J-gene trimming.

With regard to this clone: The target antigen is unknown.

PCR amplification relied on 60 Vbeta primers (plus 13 Jbeta primers). TCRdb's table, derived via immunoSEQ multiplex PCR, lists solely in-frame clones and lacks some. The table lists 80,000 to 130,000 clones, more than 75% of them singletons. This CDR3 contains 11 residues. The V gene's germline CDR1 is MNHEY and CDR2 SMNVEV (reference sequence). V was clipped by 4 bases and J by 7 bases; unmatched bases: 0. The chain employs TRBV27 and TRBJ2-5, with 7 bases identical to TRBD2. This TCR came from a woman in her 50s in good health and CMV-seropositive. The sequencing input was PBMCs. CDR3 DNA sequence: TGTGCCAGCAGTTCGGGGGGGACCCAGTACTTC. This codes for CASSSGGTQYF.